The present T cell receptor beta chain was sequenced within a study of blood T cell repertoires in COVID-19. Germline loops: CDR1 MNHEY, CDR2 SMNVEV (reference sequence). Trimming took off 2 bases at V and 8 bases at J, with 18 bases between the two ends. The CDR3 has 15 residues. In the authors' workflow: Estimation of nucleated cell counts relied on the amplification of reference gene primers. This table comes from immunoSEQ multiplex PCR, and its TCRdb copy is limited to in-frame clones, with some not included. The DNA gave D and trimming, while V, J and clone size come from that table. Among 150,000 to 200,000 clones listed, around 92% were seen once.

The TCR was taken from a man younger than 45 with COVID-19, enrolled during active disease. Sequenced material: peripheral blood. This rearrangement joins TRBV27 to TRBJ1-2, with TRBD1 as a possible D gene (6 bases). This CDR3 reads CASSLTWDTTGGYTF. CDR3 coding DNA: TGTGCCAGCAGTTTAACCTGGGACACGACAGGAGGCTACACCTTC.